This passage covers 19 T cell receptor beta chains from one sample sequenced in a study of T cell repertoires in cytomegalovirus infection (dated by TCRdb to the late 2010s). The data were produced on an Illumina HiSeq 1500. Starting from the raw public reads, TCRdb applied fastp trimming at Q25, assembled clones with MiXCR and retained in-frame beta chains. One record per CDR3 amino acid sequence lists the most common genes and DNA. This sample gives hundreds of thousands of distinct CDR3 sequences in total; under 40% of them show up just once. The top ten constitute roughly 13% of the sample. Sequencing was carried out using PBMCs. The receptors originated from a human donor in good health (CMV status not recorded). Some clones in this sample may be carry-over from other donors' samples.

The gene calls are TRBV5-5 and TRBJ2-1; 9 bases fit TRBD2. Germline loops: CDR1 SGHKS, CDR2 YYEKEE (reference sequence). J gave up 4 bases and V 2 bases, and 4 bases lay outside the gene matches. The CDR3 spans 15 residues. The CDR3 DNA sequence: TGTGCCAGCAGCTTCATAGCGGGGGATTACAATGAGCAGTTCTTC. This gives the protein CASSFIAGDYNEQFF.

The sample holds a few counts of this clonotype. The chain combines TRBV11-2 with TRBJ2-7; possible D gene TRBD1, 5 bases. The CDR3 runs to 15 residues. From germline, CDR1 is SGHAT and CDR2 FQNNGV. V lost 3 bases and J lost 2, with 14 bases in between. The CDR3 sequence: CASSFRILGAYEQYF. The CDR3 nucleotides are TGTGCCAGCAGCTTCCGGATTTTAGGGGCCTACGAGCAGTACTTC.

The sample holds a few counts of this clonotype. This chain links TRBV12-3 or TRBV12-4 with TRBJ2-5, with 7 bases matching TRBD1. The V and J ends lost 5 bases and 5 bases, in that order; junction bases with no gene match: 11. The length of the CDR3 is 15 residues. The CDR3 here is CASSHMTGRTETQYF. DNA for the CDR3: TGTGCCAGCAGTCACATGACAGGGAGAACGGAGACCCAGTACTTC.

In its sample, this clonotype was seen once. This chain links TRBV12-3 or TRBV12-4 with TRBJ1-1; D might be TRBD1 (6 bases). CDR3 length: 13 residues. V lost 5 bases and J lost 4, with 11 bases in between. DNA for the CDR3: TGTGCCAGCAGTCTGCAGGGGATCACTGAAGCTTTCTTT. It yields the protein CASSLQGITEAFF.

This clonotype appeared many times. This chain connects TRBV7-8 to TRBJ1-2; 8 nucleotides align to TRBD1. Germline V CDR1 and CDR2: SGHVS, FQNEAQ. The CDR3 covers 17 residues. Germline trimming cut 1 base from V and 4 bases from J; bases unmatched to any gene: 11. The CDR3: CASSLGGAGGVLYGYTF. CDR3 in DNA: TGTGCCAGCAGCTTAGGGGGGGCAGGGGGCGTCCTCTATGGCTACACCTTC.

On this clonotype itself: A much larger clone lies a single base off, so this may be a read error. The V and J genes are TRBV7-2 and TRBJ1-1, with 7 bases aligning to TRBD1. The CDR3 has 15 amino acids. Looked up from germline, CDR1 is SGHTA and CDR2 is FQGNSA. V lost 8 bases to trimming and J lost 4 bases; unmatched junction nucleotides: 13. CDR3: CASGQRPGGGTEAFF. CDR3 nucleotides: TGTGCCAGCGGCCAACGACCAGGGGGAGGCACTGAAGCTTTCTTT.

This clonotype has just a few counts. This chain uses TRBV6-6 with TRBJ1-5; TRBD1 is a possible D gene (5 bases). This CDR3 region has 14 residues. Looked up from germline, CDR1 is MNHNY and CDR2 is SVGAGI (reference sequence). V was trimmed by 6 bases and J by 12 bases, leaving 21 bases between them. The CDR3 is CASRSVGGYQRQHF. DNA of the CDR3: TGTGCCAGCAGGTCCGTTGGGGGTTATCAACGCCAGCATTTT.

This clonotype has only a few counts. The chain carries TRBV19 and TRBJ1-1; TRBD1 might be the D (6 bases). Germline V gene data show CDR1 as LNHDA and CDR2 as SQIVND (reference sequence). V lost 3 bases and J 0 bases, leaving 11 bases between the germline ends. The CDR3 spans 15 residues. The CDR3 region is CASSMDSYMNTEAFF. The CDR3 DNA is TGTGCCAGTAGTATGGACAGCTATATGAACACTGAAGCTTTCTTT.

The CDR3 sequence: CASRLGPNTGELFF. The DNA of the CDR3 is TGTGCCAGTAGGCTGGGACCAAACACCGGGGAGCTGTTTTTT. The chain couples TRBV5-6 to TRBJ2-2, with D possibly being TRBD1 or TRBD2 (5 bases each). Trimming shortened V by 8 bases and J by 2 bases, and 13 bases separated the two germline ends. Germline CDR1 SGHDT, CDR2 YYEEEE. CDR3 length equals 14 residues.

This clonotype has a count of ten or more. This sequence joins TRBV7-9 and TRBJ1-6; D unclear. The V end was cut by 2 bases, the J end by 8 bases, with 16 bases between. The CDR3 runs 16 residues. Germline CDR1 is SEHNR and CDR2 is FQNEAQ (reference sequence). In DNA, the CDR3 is TGTGCCAGCAGCTTAAGGAACCTCCGGAGGGATTCACCCCTCCACTTT. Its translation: CASSLRNLRRDSPLHF.

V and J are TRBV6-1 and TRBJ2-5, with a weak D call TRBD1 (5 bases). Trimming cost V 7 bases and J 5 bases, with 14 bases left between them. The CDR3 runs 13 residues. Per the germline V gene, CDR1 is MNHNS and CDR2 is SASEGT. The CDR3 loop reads CASKPGKGETQYF. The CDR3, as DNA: TGTGCCAGCAAGCCAGGGAAAGGCGAGACCCAGTACTTC.

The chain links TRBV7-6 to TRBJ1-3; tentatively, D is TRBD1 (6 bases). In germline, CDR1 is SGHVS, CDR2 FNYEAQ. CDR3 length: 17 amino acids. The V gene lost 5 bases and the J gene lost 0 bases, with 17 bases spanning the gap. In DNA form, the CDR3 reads TGTGCCAGCAGCCAGAAGCCCGACAGGAGCTCTGGAAACACCATATATTTT. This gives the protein CASSQKPDRSSGNTIYF. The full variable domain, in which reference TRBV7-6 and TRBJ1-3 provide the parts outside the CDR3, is GAGVSQSPRYKVTKRGQDVALRCDPISGHVSLYWYRQALGQGPEFLTYFNYEAQQDKSGLPNDRFSAERPEGSISTLTIQRTEQRDSAMYRCASSQKPDRSSGNTIYFGEGSWLTVV.

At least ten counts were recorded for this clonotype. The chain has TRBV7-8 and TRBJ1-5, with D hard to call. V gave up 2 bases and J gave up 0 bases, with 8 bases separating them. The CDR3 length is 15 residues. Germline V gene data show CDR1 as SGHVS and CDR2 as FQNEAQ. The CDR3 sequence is CASSLSRTSNQPQHF. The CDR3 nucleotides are TGTGCCAGCAGCTTAAGTCGGACTAGCAATCAGCCCCAGCATTTT.

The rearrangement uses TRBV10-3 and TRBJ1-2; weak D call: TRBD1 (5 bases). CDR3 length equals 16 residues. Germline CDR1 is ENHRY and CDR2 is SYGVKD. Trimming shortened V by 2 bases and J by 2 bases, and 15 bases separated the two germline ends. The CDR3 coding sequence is TGTGCCATCAGTGAGCCCACCGGGCCAGGGAACTATGGCTACACCTTC. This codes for CAISEPTGPGNYGYTF.

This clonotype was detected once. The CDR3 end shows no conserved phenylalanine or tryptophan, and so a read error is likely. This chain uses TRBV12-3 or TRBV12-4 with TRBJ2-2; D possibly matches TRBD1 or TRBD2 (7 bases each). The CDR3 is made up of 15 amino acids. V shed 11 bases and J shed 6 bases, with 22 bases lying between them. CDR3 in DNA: TGTGCCTCGGGGGGAAAGGGGGCAATGCCCGGGGAGCTGTTTTCT. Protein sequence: CASGGKGAMPGELFS.

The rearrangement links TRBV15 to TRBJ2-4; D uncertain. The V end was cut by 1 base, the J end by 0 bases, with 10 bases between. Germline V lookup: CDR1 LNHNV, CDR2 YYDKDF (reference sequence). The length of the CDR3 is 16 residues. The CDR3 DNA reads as TGTGCCACCAGCAGAGGGGCAGGCCTAGCCAAAAACATTCAGTACTTC. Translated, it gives CATSRGAGLAKNIQYF.

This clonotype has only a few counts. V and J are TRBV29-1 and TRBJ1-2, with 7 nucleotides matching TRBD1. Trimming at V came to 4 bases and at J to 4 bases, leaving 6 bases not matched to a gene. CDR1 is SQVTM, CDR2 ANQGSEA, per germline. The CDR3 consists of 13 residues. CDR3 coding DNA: TGCAGCGTTGGTAGACAGGGATTCTATGGCTACACCTTC. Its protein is CSVGRQGFYGYTF.

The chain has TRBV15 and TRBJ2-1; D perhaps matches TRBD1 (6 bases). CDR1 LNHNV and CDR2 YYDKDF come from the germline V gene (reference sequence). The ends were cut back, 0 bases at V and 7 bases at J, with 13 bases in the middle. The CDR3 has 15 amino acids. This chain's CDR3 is CATSRDLAGTNEQFF. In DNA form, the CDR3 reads TGTGCCACCAGCAGAGATCTGGCAGGGACAAATGAGCAGTTCTTC. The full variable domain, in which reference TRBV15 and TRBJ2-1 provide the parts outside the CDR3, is DAMVIQNPRYQVTQFGKPVTLSCSQTLNHNVMYWYQQKSSQAPKLLFHYYDKDFNNEADTPDNFQSRRPNTSFCFLDIRSPGLGDTAMYLCATSRDLAGTNEQFFGPGTRLTVL.

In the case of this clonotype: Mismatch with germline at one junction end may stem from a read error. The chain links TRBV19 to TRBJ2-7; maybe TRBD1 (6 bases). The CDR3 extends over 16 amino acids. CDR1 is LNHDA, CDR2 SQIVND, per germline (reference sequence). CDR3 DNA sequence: TGTGCCAGTAGTCACGCCGGGACACCGGCTACCTACGAGAAGTACTTC. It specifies CASSHAGTPATYEKYF. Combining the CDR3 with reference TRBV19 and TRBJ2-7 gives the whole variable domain DGGITQSPKYLFRKEGQNVTLSCEQNLNHDAMYWYRQDPGQGLRLIYYSQIVNDFQKGDIAEGYSVSREKKESFPLTVTSAQKNPTAFYLCASSHAGTPATYEKYFGPGTRLTVT.